Included here is one TCR beta chain sequence, with context. These data belong to a study of blood T cell repertoires in COVID-19. Study as a whole: Donors in the United States, Italy and Spain gave samples during acute or convalescent COVID-19. In each case, the material was cDNA or gDNA derived from T cells, B-cell-depleted T cells, or PBMCs.

The table came from immunoSEQ multiplex PCR; TCRdb's copy has only in-frame clones and leaves some out. Altogether about 85,000 clones are present, roughly 85% being singletons, with the ten largest covering more than 4.5%. The CDR3 spans 12 residues. The germline CDR1 and CDR2 sequences are MDHEN and SYDVKM. V shed 6 bases and J shed 6 bases, with 6 bases lying between them. The sequence was obtained from a man between 60 and 70 years old with acute or convalescent COVID-19. The chain has TRBV28 and TRBJ1-6; no clear D. Sequenced material: peripheral blood. The CDR3 coding sequence is TGTGCCAGCAGCCCTCTTAATTCACCCCTCCACTTT. This translates into CASSPLNSPLHF.